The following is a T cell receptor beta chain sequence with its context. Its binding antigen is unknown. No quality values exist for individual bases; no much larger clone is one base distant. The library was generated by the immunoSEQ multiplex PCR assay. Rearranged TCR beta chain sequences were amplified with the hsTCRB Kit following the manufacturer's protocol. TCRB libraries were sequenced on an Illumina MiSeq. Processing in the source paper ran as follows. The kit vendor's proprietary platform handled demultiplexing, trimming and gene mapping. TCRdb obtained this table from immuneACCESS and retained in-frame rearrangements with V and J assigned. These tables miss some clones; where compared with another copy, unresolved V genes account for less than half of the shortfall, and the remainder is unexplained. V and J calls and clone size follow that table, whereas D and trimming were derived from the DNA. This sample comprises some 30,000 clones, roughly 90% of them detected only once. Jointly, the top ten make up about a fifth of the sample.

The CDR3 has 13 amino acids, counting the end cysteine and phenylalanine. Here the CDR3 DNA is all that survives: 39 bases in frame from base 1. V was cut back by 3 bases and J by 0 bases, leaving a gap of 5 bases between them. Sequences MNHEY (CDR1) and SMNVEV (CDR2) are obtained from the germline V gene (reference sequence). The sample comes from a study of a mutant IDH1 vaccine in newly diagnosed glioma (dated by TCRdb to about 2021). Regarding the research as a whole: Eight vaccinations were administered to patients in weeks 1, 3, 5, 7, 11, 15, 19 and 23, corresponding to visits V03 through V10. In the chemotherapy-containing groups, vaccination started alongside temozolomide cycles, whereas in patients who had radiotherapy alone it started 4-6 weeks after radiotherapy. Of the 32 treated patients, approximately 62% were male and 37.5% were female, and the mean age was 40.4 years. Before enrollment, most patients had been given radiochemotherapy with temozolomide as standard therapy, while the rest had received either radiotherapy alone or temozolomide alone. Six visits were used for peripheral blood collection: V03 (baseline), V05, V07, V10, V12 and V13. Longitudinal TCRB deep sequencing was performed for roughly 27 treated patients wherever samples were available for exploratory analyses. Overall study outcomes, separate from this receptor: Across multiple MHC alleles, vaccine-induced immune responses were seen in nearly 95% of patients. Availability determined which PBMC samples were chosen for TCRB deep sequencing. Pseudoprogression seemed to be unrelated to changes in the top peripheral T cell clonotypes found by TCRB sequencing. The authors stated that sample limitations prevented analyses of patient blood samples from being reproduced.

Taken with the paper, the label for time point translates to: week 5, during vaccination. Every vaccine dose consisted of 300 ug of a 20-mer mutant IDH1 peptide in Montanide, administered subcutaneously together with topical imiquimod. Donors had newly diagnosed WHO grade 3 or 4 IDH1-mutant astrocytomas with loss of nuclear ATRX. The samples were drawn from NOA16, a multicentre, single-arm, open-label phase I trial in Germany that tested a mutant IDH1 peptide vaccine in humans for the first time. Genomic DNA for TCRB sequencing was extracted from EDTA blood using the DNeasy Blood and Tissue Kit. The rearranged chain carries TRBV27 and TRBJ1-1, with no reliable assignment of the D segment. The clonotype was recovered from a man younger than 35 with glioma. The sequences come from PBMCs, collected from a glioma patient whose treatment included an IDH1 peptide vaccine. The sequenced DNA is TGTGCCAGCAGTTTTCTCCTGAACACTGAAGCTTTCTTT. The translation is CASSFLLNTEAFF.